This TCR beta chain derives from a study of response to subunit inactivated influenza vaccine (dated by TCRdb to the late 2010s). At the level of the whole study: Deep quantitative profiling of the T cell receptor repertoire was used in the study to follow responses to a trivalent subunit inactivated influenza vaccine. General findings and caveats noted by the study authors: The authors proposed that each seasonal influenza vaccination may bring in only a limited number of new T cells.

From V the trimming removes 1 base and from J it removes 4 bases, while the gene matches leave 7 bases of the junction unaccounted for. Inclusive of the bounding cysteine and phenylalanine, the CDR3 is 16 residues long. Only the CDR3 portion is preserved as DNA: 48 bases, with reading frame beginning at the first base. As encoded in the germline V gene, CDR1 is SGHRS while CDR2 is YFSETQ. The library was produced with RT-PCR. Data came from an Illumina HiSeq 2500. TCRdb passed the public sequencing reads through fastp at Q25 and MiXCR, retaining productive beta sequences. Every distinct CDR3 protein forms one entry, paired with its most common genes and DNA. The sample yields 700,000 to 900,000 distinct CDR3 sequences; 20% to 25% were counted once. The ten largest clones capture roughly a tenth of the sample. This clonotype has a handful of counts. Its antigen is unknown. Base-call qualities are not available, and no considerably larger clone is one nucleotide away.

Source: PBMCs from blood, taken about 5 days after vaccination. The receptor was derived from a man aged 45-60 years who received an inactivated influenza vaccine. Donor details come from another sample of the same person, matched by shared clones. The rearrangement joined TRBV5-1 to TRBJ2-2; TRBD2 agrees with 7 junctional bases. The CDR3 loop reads CASSLWPAGATGELFF. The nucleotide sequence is TGCGCCAGCAGCTTGTGGCCGGCGGGAGCCACCGGGGAGCTGTTTTTT. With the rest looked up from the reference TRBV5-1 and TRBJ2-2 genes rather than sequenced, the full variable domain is KAGVTQTPRYLIKTRGQQVTLSCSPISGHRSVSWYQQTPGQGLQFLFEYFSETQRNKGNFPGRFSGRQFSNSRSEMNVSTLELGDSALYLCASSLWPAGATGELFFGEGSRLTVL.